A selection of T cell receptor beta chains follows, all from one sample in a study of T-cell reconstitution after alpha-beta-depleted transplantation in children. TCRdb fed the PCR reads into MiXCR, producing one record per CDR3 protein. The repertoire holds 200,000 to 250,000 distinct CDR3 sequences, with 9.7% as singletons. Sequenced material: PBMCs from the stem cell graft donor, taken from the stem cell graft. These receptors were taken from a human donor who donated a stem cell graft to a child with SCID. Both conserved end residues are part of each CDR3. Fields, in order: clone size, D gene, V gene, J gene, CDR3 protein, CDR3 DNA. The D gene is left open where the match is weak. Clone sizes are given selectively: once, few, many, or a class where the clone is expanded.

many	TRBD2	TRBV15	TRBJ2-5	CATSRDPGGLAGEETQYF	TGTGCCACCAGCAGAGATCCGGGGGGACTAGCGGGGGAGGAGACCCAGTACTTC
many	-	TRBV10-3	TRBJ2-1	CAISPVLRGGTYNEQFF	TGTGCCATCAGCCCCGTGCTTCGAGGGGGGACCTACAATGAGCAGTTCTTC
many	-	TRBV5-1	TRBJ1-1	CASVPGGTNTEAFF	TGCGCCAGCGTCCCGGGGGGGACGAACACTGAAGCTTTCTTT
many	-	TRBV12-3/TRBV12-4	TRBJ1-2	CASSFRGAYGYTF	TGTGCCAGCAGTTTTAGGGGAGCCTATGGCTACACCTTC
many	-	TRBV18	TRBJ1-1	CASSPNQPINTEAFF	TGTGCCAGCTCACCGAATCAGCCCATTAACACTGAAGCTTTCTTT
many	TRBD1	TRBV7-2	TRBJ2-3	CASSLQGAGDTQYF	TGTGCCAGCAGCTTACAGGGGGCTGGAGATACGCAGTATTTT
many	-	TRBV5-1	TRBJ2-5	CASSFDAEGTQYF	TGCGCCAGCAGTTTTGACGCAGAGGGGACCCAGTACTTC
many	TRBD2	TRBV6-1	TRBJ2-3	CASSESSGGADTQYF	TGTGCCAGCAGTGAATCTAGCGGGGGGGCAGATACGCAGTATTTT
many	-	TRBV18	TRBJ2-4	CASSPSGTPKNIQYF	TGTGCCAGCTCACCATCCGGGACCCCCAAAAACATTCAGTACTTC
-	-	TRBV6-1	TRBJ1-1	CASSLLDSRDTEAFF	TGTGCCAGCAGCCTCTTGGACAGCCGGGACACTGAAGCTTTCTTT
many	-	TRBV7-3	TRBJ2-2	CASSLYYNTGELFF	TGTGCCAGCAGCTTGTATTATAACACCGGGGAGCTGTTTTTT
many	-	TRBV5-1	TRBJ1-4	CASSTGTGSEKLFF	TGCGCCAGCAGCACCGGGACGGGGAGCGAAAAACTGTTTTTT
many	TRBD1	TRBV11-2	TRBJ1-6	CASSLGSVLGQSLPRSLHF	TGTGCCAGCAGCTTGGGATCGGTTCTGGGACAGTCCTTACCCCGTTCCCTCCACTTT
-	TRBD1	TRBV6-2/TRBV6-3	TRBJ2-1	CASTPTGYEQFF	TGTGCCAGCACCCCGACAGGGTATGAGCAGTTCTTC
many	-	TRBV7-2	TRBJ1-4	CASSPPPKTNEKLFF	TGTGCCAGCAGCCCCCCCCCGAAAACTAATGAAAAACTGTTTTTT
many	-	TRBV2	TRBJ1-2	CASTLGDYGYTF	TGTGCCAGCACTCTAGGGGATTATGGCTACACCTTC
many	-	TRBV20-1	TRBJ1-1	CSARDRSVNTEAFF	TGCAGTGCTAGAGATCGGTCGGTGAACACTGAAGCTTTCTTT
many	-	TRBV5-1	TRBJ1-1	CASSPAGIGGTEAFF	TGCGCCAGCAGCCCCGCCGGGATAGGGGGCACTGAAGCTTTCTTT
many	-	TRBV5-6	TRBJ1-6	CASSPRGNKNSPLHF	TGTGCCAGCAGCCCCAGGGGAAACAAGAATTCACCCCTCCACTTT
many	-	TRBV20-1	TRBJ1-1	CSALRPDTEAFF	TGCAGTGCTTTAAGACCGGACACTGAAGCTTTCTTT
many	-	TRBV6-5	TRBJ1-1	CASRGAGTAEAFF	TGTGCCAGCAGGGGGGCTGGGACGGCTGAAGCTTTCTTT
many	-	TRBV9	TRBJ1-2	CASSVQAVNYGYTF	TGTGCCAGCAGCGTACAGGCAGTAAACTATGGCTACACCTTC
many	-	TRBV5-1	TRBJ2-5	CASSLLQGPETQYF	TGCGCCAGCAGCTTGTTGCAGGGTCCGGAGACCCAGTACTTC
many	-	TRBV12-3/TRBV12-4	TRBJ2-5	CASSRDMLQETQYF	TGTGCCAGCAGCCGGGACATGCTCCAAGAGACCCAGTACTTC
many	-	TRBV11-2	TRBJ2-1	CASIQHFSYNEQFF	TGTGCCAGCATCCAGCACTTCTCCTACAATGAGCAGTTCTTC
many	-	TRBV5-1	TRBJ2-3	CASSLVAPGEDTQYF	TGCGCCAGCAGCTTGGTGGCTCCGGGCGAAGATACGCAGTATTTT
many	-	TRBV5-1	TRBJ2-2	CASSLSSNTGELFF	TGCGCCAGCAGCTTGAGTTCGAACACCGGGGAGCTGTTTTTT
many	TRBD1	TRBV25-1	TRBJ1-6	CASSEWKGANSALHF	TGTGCCAGCAGTGAATGGAAGGGGGCAAATTCAGCCCTCCACTTT
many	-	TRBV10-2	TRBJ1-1	CASSRGKTKGAEAFF	TGCGCCAGCAGTCGGGGGAAGACAAAGGGGGCTGAAGCTTTCTTT
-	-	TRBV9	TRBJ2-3	CASSSSSARFTDTQYF	TGTGCCAGCAGCTCGAGTTCAGCTAGGTTTACAGATACGCAGTATTTT
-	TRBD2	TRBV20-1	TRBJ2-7	CSASRTSGGAGYEQYF	TGCAGTGCTAGCCGAACTAGCGGGGGGGCGGGGTACGAGCAGTACTTC
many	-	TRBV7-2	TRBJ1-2	CASSWGDGLNYGYTF	TGTGCCAGCAGCTGGGGGGACGGCCTGAACTATGGCTACACCTTC
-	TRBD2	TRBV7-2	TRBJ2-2	CASSQKPGGENTGELFF	TGTGCCAGCAGCCAAAAACCCGGGGGGGAGAACACCGGGGAGCTGTTTTTT
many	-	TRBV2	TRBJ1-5	CASSPLGSSYSNQPQHF	TGTGCCAGCAGTCCCCTTGGGTCTAGCTATAGCAATCAGCCCCAGCATTTT
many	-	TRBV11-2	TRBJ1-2	CASSLDPARGASGYTF	TGTGCCAGCAGCTTAGACCCCGCCAGGGGCGCTTCGGGCTACACCTTC
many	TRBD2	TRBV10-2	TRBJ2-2	CASRQLAGGPVGELFF	TGCGCCAGCAGACAACTAGCGGGGGGGCCGGTCGGGGAGCTGTTTTTT
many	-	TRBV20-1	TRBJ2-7	CSAEPLENPSYEQYF	TGCAGTGCTGAGCCTTTGGAAAACCCTTCCTACGAGCAGTACTTC
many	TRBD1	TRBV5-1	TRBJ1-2	CASSSGGLPYGYTF	TGCGCCAGCAGCTCAGGGGGATTACCCTATGGCTACACCTTC
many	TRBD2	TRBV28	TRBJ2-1	CASSLHLERGRDNEQFF	TGTGCCAGCAGTCTGCACTTGGAGCGGGGGAGGGACAATGAGCAGTTCTTC